This entry lists 19 T cell receptor beta chains sequenced from one sample in a study of cytomegalovirus exposure and HLA in healthy donors. Primers included in the PCR were 60 Vbeta and 13 Jbeta primers. Produced via immunoSEQ multiplex PCR; TCRdb's table is partial and in-frame only. In the table there are some 120,000 clones, 80% of which are singletons. Material for sequencing was PBMCs. These receptors all come from a young man in good health and CMV-seronegative.

A few counts support this clone. The chain is built from TRBV4-3 and TRBJ2-3; TRBD2 aligns across 8 bases. Germline assignment: CDR1 LGHNA and CDR2 YSLEER. Trimming took 0 bases from V and 1 from J; bases not matched to a gene: 9. The CDR3 extends over 18 amino acids. CDR3: CASSQEVHAGGRTDTQYF. In DNA form, the CDR3 reads TGCGCCAGCAGCCAAGAGGTCCATGCGGGAGGCCGCACAGATACGCAGTATTTT.

The V and J genes are TRBV10-1 and TRBJ2-1; D is perhaps TRBD2 (6 bases). This CDR3 region has 15 residues. In germline, CDR1 is WNHNN, CDR2 SYGVQD (reference sequence). V was shortened by 0 bases and J by 3 bases, with 9 bases between the two germline ends. CDR3 bases: TGCGCCAGCAGTGAGTCTCCGGGAGACTACAATGAGCAGTTCTTC. It yields the protein CASSESPGDYNEQFF.

A word on this clone: An end of the junction does not agree with germline; a read error may underlie this. The J gene is TRBJ1-2, the V gene TRBV6-1; no reliable D call. This CDR3 comprises 13 residues. The V gene's germline CDR1 is MNHNS and CDR2 SASEGT. Here the CDR3 reads CASSDDGLYGYPF. CDR3 DNA sequence: TGTGCCAGCAGTGATGATGGACTATATGGCTACCCCTTC.

This clone has only one observation. This sequence joins TRBV6-1 and TRBJ2-1, with D perhaps TRBD2 (6 bases). CDR1 MNHNS and CDR2 SASEGT come from the germline V gene. V dropped 2 bases and J dropped 2 bases, with 7 bases sitting between them. CDR3 size: 14 residues. This CDR3 reads CASSEPGAYNEQFF. CDR3 in DNA: TGTGCCAGCAGTGAACCGGGGGCCTACAATGAGCAGTTCTTC.

The chain employs TRBV5-1 and TRBJ1-1, with D unclear. CDR1 SGHRS and CDR2 YFSETQ come from the germline V gene. The CDR3 extends over 15 amino acids. Trimming took 1 base from V and 0 from J, leaving 10 bases between them. The CDR3 is CASSLSPPMNTEAFF. CDR3 sequence (DNA): TGCGCCAGCAGCTTGTCCCCCCCCATGAACACTGAAGCTTTCTTT.

V is TRBV4-3 and J is TRBJ2-2, with D possibly matching TRBD1 (6 bases). The CDR3 runs 15 residues. Germline CDR1 and CDR2: LGHNA and YSLEER. V lost 6 bases and J 0 bases, leaving 11 bases between the germline ends. CDR3 sequence (DNA): TGCGCCAGCAGTGAGGGGACACCGAACACCGGGGAGCTGTTTTTT. Its translation: CASSEGTPNTGELFF.

The table lists this clone with a few counts. This chain uses TRBV9 with TRBJ1-1; TRBD1 is a possible D gene (5 bases). Germline V gene lookup returns CDR1 SGDLS and CDR2 YYNGEE. Deletions cut 3 bases from V and 14 bases from J, with 17 bases between. This CDR3 contains 12 residues. CDR3 bases: TGTGCCAGCAGCGATCGAAGCCAACAGGTATTCTTT. Translation: CASSDRSQQVFF.

Only one count was recorded for this clone. This chain joins TRBV19 and TRBJ2-3; D call uncertain. V shed 6 bases and J shed 5 bases, with 15 bases lying between them. This CDR3 region has 14 residues. Germline CDR1 and CDR2: LNHDA and SQIVND (reference sequence). CDR3 sequence: CASRAGSTGDTQYF. The CDR3 bases are TGTGCCAGTAGGGCCGGGTCTACGGGAGATACGCAGTATTTT.

The chain's CDR3 is CASGTGAFF. CDR3 bases: TGTGCCAGCGGGACTGGGGCTTTCTTT. This chain connects TRBV28 to TRBJ1-1, with D maybe TRBD1 (5 bases). V was cut by 8 bases and J by 11 bases, with 9 bases left in between. From germline, CDR1 is MDHEN and CDR2 SYDVKM. CDR3 length: 9 amino acids.

The V and J genes are TRBV18 and TRBJ2-3; TRBD2 is a possible D gene (5 bases). CDR1 KGHSH and CDR2 LQKENI come from the germline V gene. The V and J ends lost 3 bases and 1 base respectively, with 11 bases between them. The CDR3 consists of 15 residues. The CDR3 nucleotides read TGTGCCAGCTCACCGCCGGGGTCCGGCACAGATACGCAGTATTTT. Amino acid sequence: CASSPPGSGTDTQYF.

The V and J genes are TRBV28 and TRBJ1-1; D uncertain. V lost 7 bases to trimming and J lost 4 bases, with 13 bases between them. Germline-derived CDR1 and CDR2 are MDHEN and SYDVKM. The CDR3 runs 13 residues. The CDR3 spells CASTAVVATEAFF. CDR3 nucleotides: TGTGCCAGCACGGCTGTTGTAGCCACTGAAGCTTTCTTT.

The gene calls are TRBV25-1 and TRBJ2-1, with TRBD2 identical over 12 bases. Germline CDR1 and CDR2: MGHDK and SYGVNS. After removal of 3 bases from V and 9 bases from J, the junction contained 12 bases not matched to a gene. There are 17 residues in the CDR3. The CDR3: CASSDSSGRARYREQFF. The CDR3 DNA is TGTGCCAGCAGTGACTCTAGCGGGAGGGCCAGGTACCGTGAGCAGTTCTTC.

The chain employs TRBV13 and TRBJ2-1; 13 bases agree with TRBD2. Trimming at V came to 5 bases and at J to 10 bases, leaving 11 bases not matched to a gene. This CDR3 is 16 amino acids long. CDR1 PRHDT and CDR2 FYEKMQ come from the germline V gene (reference sequence). CDR3 in DNA: TGTGCCAGCAGCCCAAGAAAGACTAGCGGGAGGAACGAGCAGTTCTTC. Translation gives CASSPRKTSGRNEQFF.

The count of this clone is one. This rearrangement joins TRBV27 to TRBJ2-1; tentative D call: TRBD2 (5 bases). This CDR3 is 12 amino acids long. Trimming pared 3 bases from V and 7 bases from J, leaving 7 bases between. Germline V lookup: CDR1 MNHEY, CDR2 SMNVEV (reference sequence). DNA of the CDR3: TGTGCCAGCAGTTTTACGGGAAATGAGCAGTTCTTC. As protein: CASSFTGNEQFF.

This sequence joins TRBV19 and TRBJ1-2, with no clear D. The ends were cut back, 0 bases at V and 4 bases at J, with 12 bases in the middle. The CDR3 runs 15 residues. In germline, CDR1 is LNHDA, CDR2 SQIVND (reference sequence). The chain's CDR3 is CASSIEWKGGYGYTF. The CDR3, as DNA: TGTGCCAGTAGTATAGAGTGGAAAGGAGGCTATGGCTACACCTTC.

The rearrangement uses TRBV4-1 and TRBJ2-2, with 8 positions matching TRBD1. The V gene end was trimmed by 4 bases and the J gene end by 1 base; junction bases not matched to a gene: 5. CDR1 and CDR2 from the germline V gene are MGHRA and YSYEKL. This CDR3 region has 16 residues. The CDR3 reads CASSLDRGWNTGELFF. DNA of the CDR3: TGCGCCAGCAGCCTTGACAGGGGATGGAACACCGGGGAGCTGTTTTTT.

The chain combines TRBV28 with TRBJ2-5; 14 positions match TRBD2. Per the germline V gene, CDR1 is MDHEN and CDR2 is SYDVKM. The CDR3 runs 16 residues. V dropped 2 bases and J dropped 4; count of bases not matched to a gene: 3. The CDR3 here is CASSLRGLAGVETQYF. The CDR3 DNA is TGTGCCAGCAGTTTAAGGGGACTAGCGGGAGTAGAGACCCAGTACTTC. The whole variable domain, remainder taken from reference TRBV28 and TRBJ2-5, is DVKVTQSSRYLVKRTGEKVFLECVQDMDHENMFWYRQDPGLGLRLIYFSYDVKMKEKGDIPEGYSVSREKKERFSLILESASTNQTSMYLCASSLRGLAGVETQYFGPGTRLLVL.

The rearrangement uses TRBV19 and TRBJ2-3; 8 bases are shared with TRBD1. Germline V gene lookup returns CDR1 LNHDA and CDR2 SQIVND (reference sequence). The CDR3 has 15 residues. Trimming at V came to 5 bases and at J to 5 bases, leaving 9 bases not matched to a gene. CDR3 amino acids: CASSPVRGPLDTQYF. The DNA for the CDR3 is TGTGCCAGTAGTCCTGTCAGGGGGCCGCTAGATACGCAGTATTTT.

The V call is TRBV7-2, the J call TRBJ1-5; TRBD1 is a possible D gene (5 bases). Germline CDR1 is SGHTA and CDR2 is FQGNSA. The V gene lost 2 bases and the J gene lost 0 bases, with 8 bases spanning the gap. The CDR3 sequence is 15 residues long. CDR3 sequence: CASSLKGISNQPQHF. The CDR3 region has the DNA TGTGCCAGCAGCTTAAAGGGGATTAGCAATCAGCCCCAGCATTTT. The full variable domain, its missing parts supplied by reference TRBV7-2 and TRBJ1-5, is GAGVSQSPSNKVTEKGKDVELRCDPISGHTALYWYRQSLGQGLEFLIYFQGNSAPDKSGLPSDRFSAERTGGSVSTLTIQRTQQEDSAVYLCASSLKGISNQPQHFGDGTRLSIL.